A selection of T cell receptor beta chains follows, all from one sample in a study of Tregs in tolerant kidney transplant recipients. TCRdb's table, derived via immunoSEQ multiplex PCR, lists solely in-frame clones and lacks some. Of fewer than 95,000 clones in the sample, 93% were seen once. Material: CD4+ T cells from blood (PBMCs), obtained 12 months after the transplant. The receptors derive from a human patient who received a combined kidney and bone marrow transplant. Part of the T cell pool may stem from the graft donor. Each CDR3 is given with its conserved first and last residue. The order of the fields is J gene, clone size, D gene, V gene, CDR3 DNA, CDR3 protein. A D gene is named only where the DNA matches it firmly. Size values are once, few and many counts, or a class for expanded clones, and some rows have none.

TRBJ1-5,-,-,TRBV5-1,TGCGCCAGCAGCGAACAGGGAGGGTACCAGCCCCAGCATTTT,CASSEQGGYQPQHF
TRBJ2-1,-,-,TRBV14,TGTGCCAGCAGCCAATTGCAGGGTAGTTACAATGAGCAGTTCTTC,CASSQLQGSYNEQFF
TRBJ1-2,-,TRBD1,TRBV5-4,TGTGCCAGCAGCTTGGGACAGGGACATTATGGCTACACCTTC,CASSLGQGHYGYTF
TRBJ2-1,-,TRBD1,TRBV7-9,TGTGCCAGCAGCTTGCCGCGACAGGGGAGGTATGAGCAGTTCTTC,CASSLPRQGRYEQFF
TRBJ2-2,-,TRBD2,TRBV11-2,TGTGCCAGCAGCTTAGCAACTAGCGGGAGTGGGACCGGGGAGCTGTTTTTT,CASSLATSGSGTGELFF
TRBJ1-1,-,-,TRBV30,TGTGCCTGGAGTGGAGGGGGCACTGAAGCTTTCTTT,CAWSGGGTEAFF
TRBJ2-5,-,-,TRBV18,TGTGCCAGCTCCCCGATAGACAGCCTACAAGAGACCCAGTACTTC,CASSPIDSLQETQYF
TRBJ2-1,-,TRBD2,TRBV4-3,TGCGCCAGCAGCCCCCGACTAGCGGGGGGGTACAATGAGCAGTTCTTC,CASSPRLAGGYNEQFF
TRBJ1-2,-,TRBD1,TRBV29-1,TGCAGCGTGCTCAGGGGGACCAACTATGGCTACACCTTC,CSVLRGTNYGYTF
TRBJ2-2,once,TRBD2,TRBV18,TGTGCCAGCTCACTCCTAGCGGGAGACACCGGGGAGCTGTTTTTT,CASSLLAGDTGELFF
TRBJ1-4,-,-,TRBV5-6,TGTGCCAGCAGTCCCCGACTTAATGAAAAACTGTTTTTT,CASSPRLNEKLFF
TRBJ2-2,-,-,TRBV5-1,TGCGCCAGCAGCTACGCCGGGACACAGGTTGCCGGGGAGCTGTTTTTT,CASSYAGTQVAGELFF
TRBJ2-7,-,TRBD2,TRBV7-2,TGTGCCAGCAGCTTAGTGGGGACTAGCAACGAGCAGTACTTC,CASSLVGTSNEQYF
TRBJ2-1,-,TRBD2,TRBV29-1,TGCAGCGTTGTCCAGGGACTAGCGGCTAATGAGCAGTTCTTC,CSVVQGLAANEQFF
TRBJ2-7,-,TRBD1,TRBV9,TGTGCCAGCAGCTCCCGGGCAGGGACAGGGGCCTACGAGCAGTACTTC,CASSSRAGTGAYEQYF
TRBJ1-2,-,-,TRBV18,TGTGCCAGCTCACCCTCGGGAGGCAGGGCTAACTATGGCTACACCTTC,CASSPSGGRANYGYTF
TRBJ2-7,-,TRBD1,TRBV2,TGTGCCAGCAAATGGGACAGCACCTACGAGCAGTACTTC,CASKWDSTYEQYF
TRBJ2-1,-,-,TRBV7-3,TGTGCCAGCAGCTTACAAGGGGTGGTGCTCAGTGAGCAGTTCTTC,CASSLQGVVLSEQFF
TRBJ2-5,-,TRBD1,TRBV6-6,TGTGCCAGCAAGTTAGGGACAGGGGGCCACCAGTACTTC,CASKLGTGGHQYF
TRBJ2-6,-,-,TRBV30,TGTGCCTGGAGTGTACGGGCACAGGCGAGGTCTGGGGCCAACGTCCTGACTTTC,CAWSVRAQARSGANVLTF
TRBJ2-3,-,TRBD1,TRBV5-5,TGTGCCAGCAGCTTGGTGGACAGGGTCAGCACAGATACGCAGTATTTT,CASSLVDRVSTDTQYF
TRBJ2-2,-,TRBD2,TRBV4-2,TGTGCCAGCAGCCAAGATTGGGGGACTAGCGGGGGGGCGGCCACCGGGGAGCTGTTTTTT,CASSQDWGTSGGAATGELFF
TRBJ1-5,-,-,TRBV7-9,TGTGCCAGCAGCTTATCATATCAGCCCCAGCATTTT,CASSLSYQPQHF
TRBJ2-3,-,-,TRBV2,TGTGCCAGCAGTGACCGCAGGGGAAGCGCAGATACGCAGTATTTT,CASSDRRGSADTQYF
TRBJ2-3,-,TRBD1,TRBV11-3,TGTGCCAGCAGCTTTGGACAGGCGGGTCCAGATACGCAGTATTTT,CASSFGQAGPDTQYF
TRBJ2-5,-,TRBD1,TRBV5-1,TGCGCCAGCAGCTATGGGGACAGGGGCCTAGAGGAGACCCAGTACTTC,CASSYGDRGLEETQYF
TRBJ2-5,-,-,TRBV15,TGTGCCACCAGCAGGCTCAGGGAGACCCAGTACTTC,CATSRLRETQYF
TRBJ1-4,-,TRBD1,TRBV29-1,TGCAGCGCCGGGAGACAGGGAAGCGAAAAACTGTTTTTT,CSAGRQGSEKLFF
TRBJ2-1,-,TRBD2,TRBV7-3,TGTGCCAGCAGCCCGAGTAGCGGGGGGTACAATGAGCAGTTCTTC,CASSPSSGGYNEQFF
TRBJ2-5,-,-,TRBV27,TGTGCCAGCAGCTCAATTAGAAGATCGGCAGGGGTCGAGACCCAGTACTTC,CASSSIRRSAGVETQYF
TRBJ1-3,-,-,TRBV5-4,TGTGCCAGCAGCTTGGACAGGAGCTCTGGAAACACCATATATTTT,CASSLDRSSGNTIYF
TRBJ2-7,-,TRBD1,TRBV4-1,TGCGCCAGCAGCCTACCCGGGACAGGGGCCTACGAGCAGTACTTC,CASSLPGTGAYEQYF
TRBJ2-3,once,-,TRBV7-2,TGTGCCAGCAGCCTAGGCGTTTGGGAGGATACGCAGTATTTT,CASSLGVWEDTQYF
TRBJ1-3,-,TRBD1,TRBV11-1,TGTGCCAGCAGCTTCAAGGGGGCGTCTGGAAACACCATATATTTT,CASSFKGASGNTIYF
TRBJ1-5,-,TRBD1,TRBV4-3,TGCGCCAGCAGCCAAGATCCCGGACAGGGGAATCAGCCCCAGCATTTT,CASSQDPGQGNQPQHF
TRBJ1-6,-,TRBD1,TRBV19,TGTGCCAGTAGTACGGGACAGTCAAATAATTCACCCCTCCACTTT,CASSTGQSNNSPLHF
TRBJ2-3,-,-,TRBV5-1,TGCGCCAGCAGCTTCCCCCAGGGTACGACAGATACGCAGTATTTT,CASSFPQGTTDTQYF
TRBJ2-3,-,-,TRBV28,TGTGCCAGCAGTTATCCAGGGGGGTTGCCTACGCAGTATTTT,CASSYPGGLPTQYF
TRBJ2-7,-,-,TRBV4-1,TGCGCCAGCAGCCACGCCAGAGGGGGAACCTACGAGCAGTACTTC,CASSHARGGTYEQYF
TRBJ1-2,-,-,TRBV5-4,TGTGCCAGCAGCTCGCTGAGCGGGGGGCTGGATGGCTACACCTTC,CASSSLSGGLDGYTF
TRBJ2-7,-,TRBD2,TRBV5-4,TGTGCCAGCAGCACGGGACTAGCGGTTCGGGAGCAGTACTTC,CASSTGLAVREQYF
TRBJ1-2,-,TRBD1,TRBV7-9,TGTGCCAGCAGCTTAGCCGGGACAGGGGAGGTAGTGGGCTACACCTTC,CASSLAGTGEVVGYTF